This TCR beta chain stems from a study of technical replicates of blood from a few donors. This table comes from immunoSEQ multiplex PCR, and its TCRdb copy is limited to in-frame clones, with some not included. The sample records over 50,000 clones, more than 75% being singletons. The CDR3 length is 21 residues. The TCR comes from a human donor in good health. Some clones in this sample may be carry-over from other donors' samples. The chain has TRBV12-1 and TRBJ1-6. TRBV12-1 corresponds to a pseudogene. The sequencing input was PBMCs. CDR3 nucleotide sequence: TGTGCCAGCAGCTTTGGACCGATCCGGGACTCAGAGAGCTCCTATAATTCACCCCTCCACTTT. Translation: CASSFGPIRDSESSYNSPLHF.